What follows describes a single TCR beta chain. Repertoires were generated with immunoSEQ multiplex PCR, while TCRdb's copy carries only in-frame clones and drops some. The sample holds 150,000 or so clones, 82% seen once. Trimming cost V 5 bases and J 6 bases; bases outside gene matches: 3. Per the germline V gene, CDR1 is SGHNT and CDR2 is YENEEA. The CDR3 is 13 residues long. This specimen belongs to a study of blood T cell repertoires in COVID-19. V gene TRBV11-3 combines with J gene TRBJ2-1, with 8 bases fitting TRBD2. Sequenced material: peripheral blood. The receptor was isolated from a woman in her 70s with acute or convalescent COVID-19. CDR3 amino acids: CASSPSGRNEQFF. For the CDR3, the DNA is TGTGCCAGCAGCCCTAGCGGGCGCAATGAGCAGTTCTTC.